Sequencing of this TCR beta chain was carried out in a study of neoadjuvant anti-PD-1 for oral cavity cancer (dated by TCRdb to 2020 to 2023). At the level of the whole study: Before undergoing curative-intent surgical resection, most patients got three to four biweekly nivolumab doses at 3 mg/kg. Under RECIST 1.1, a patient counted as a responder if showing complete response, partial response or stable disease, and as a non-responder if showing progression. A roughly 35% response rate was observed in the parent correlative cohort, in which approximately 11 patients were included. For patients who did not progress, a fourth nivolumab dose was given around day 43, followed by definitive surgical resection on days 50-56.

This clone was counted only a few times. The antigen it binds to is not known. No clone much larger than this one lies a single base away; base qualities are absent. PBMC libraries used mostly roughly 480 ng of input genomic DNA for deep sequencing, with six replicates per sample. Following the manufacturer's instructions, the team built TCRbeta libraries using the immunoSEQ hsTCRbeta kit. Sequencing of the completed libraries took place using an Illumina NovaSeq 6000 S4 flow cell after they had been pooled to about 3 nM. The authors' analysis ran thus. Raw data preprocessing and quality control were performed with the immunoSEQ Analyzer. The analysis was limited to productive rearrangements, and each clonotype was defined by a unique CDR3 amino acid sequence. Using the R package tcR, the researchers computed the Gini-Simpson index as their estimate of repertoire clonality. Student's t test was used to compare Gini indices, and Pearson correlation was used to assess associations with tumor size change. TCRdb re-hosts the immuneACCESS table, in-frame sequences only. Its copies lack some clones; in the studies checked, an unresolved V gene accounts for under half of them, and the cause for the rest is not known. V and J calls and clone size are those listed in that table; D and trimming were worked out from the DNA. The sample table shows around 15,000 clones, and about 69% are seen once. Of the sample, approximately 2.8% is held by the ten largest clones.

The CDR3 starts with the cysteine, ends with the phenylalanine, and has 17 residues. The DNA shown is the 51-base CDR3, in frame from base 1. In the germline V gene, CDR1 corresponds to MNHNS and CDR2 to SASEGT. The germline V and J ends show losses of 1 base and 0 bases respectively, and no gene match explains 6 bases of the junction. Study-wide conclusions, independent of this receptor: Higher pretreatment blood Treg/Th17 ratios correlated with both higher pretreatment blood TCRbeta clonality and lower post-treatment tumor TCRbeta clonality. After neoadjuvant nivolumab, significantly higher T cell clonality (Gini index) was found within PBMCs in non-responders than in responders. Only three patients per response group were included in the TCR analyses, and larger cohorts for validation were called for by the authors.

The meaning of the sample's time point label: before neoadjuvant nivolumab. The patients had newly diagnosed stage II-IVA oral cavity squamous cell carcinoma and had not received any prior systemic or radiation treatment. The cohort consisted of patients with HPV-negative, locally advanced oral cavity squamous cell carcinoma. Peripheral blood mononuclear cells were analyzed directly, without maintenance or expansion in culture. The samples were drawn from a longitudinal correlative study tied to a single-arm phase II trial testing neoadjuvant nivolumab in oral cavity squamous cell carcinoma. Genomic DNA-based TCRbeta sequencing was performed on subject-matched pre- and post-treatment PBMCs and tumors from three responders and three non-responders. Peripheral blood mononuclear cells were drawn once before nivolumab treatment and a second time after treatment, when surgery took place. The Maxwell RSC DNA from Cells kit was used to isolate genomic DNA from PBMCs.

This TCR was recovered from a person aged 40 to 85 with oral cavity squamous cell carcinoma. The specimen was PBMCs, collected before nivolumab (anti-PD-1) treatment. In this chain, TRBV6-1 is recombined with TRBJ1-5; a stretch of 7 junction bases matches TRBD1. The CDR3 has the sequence CASSEGDRYYSNQPQHF. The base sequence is TGTGCCAGCAGTGAAGGGGACAGATATTATAGCAATCAGCCCCAGCATTTT.